This entry lists 3 T cell receptor beta chains sequenced from one sample in a study of blood T cells in healthy people across ages. A second roughly 6 to 12 cycle PCR used barcoded and J-beta primers. TCRdb ran MiXCR on the 5' RACE reads and lists one entry per CDR3 protein. Counted here are some 1,800,000 distinct CDR3 sequences, approximately 39% occurring once; the ten biggest clones make up 23%. Material for sequencing was blood. Receptors originate from a human donor in good health.

V gene TRBV7-9 combines with J gene TRBJ2-5; 8 nucleotides match TRBD1. CDR3 length: 16 residues. From germline, CDR1 is SEHNR and CDR2 FQNEAQ (reference sequence). Unmatched junction bases numbered 9, after V lost 3 bases and J lost 3 bases. Here the CDR3 DNA reads TGTGCCAGCAGCTTCCGGGACAGGTACCACAAAGAGACCCAGTACTTC. This sequence encodes CASSFRDRYHKETQYF.

V is TRBV20-1 and J is TRBJ2-5; D is perhaps TRBD1 (6 bases). V was shortened by 1 base and J by 5 bases, with 17 bases between the two germline ends. Looked up from germline, CDR1 is DFQATT and CDR2 is SNEGSKA (reference sequence). The CDR3 extends over 15 amino acids. The CDR3: CSARGYGGSRETQYF. The CDR3 DNA reads as TGCAGTGCTAGAGGGTATGGGGGCTCGAGGGAGACCCAGTACTTC.

In its sample, this clonotype was seen a few times. V and J are TRBV6-6 and TRBJ1-6; 10 bases are a match to TRBD1. Germline assignment: CDR1 MNHNY and CDR2 SVGAGI (reference sequence). Trimming cost V 6 bases and J 14 bases; bases outside gene matches: 13. This CDR3 comprises 15 residues. CDR3 bases: TGTGCCAGCAGAACCCGGGACAGGGGCTGGGGATCCCTCCACTTT. It is translated as CASRTRDRGWGSLHF.